Following are 21 T cell receptor beta chains from one sample sequenced in a study of beta chain features in type 1 diabetes. Whole-study results and caveats: Moderately but significantly shorter TCRB CDR3s were found in Type 1 diabetes patients in all four CD4+ subsets.

No antigen has been identified for these receptors. Expressed TCRB transcripts were sequenced because the isolated RNA had all been reverse transcribed beforehand. Sequencing was performed with immunoSEQ multiplex PCR; in TCRdb, only in-frame clones are kept and a portion is missing. The sample lists about 700,000 clones, over 10% occurring once. Sequencing used naive CD4+ T cells from blood. The receptors here all came from a man aged 18-30 years with type 1 diabetes.

The V call is TRBV7-9, the J call TRBJ1-6; D remains unclear. This CDR3 spans 15 amino acids. Trimming stripped 4 bases from V and 4 bases from J, with 11 bases between. Germline CDR1 and CDR2: SEHNR and FQNEAQ (reference sequence). The CDR3 spells CASSYVAGYNSPLHF. The CDR3 DNA reads as TGTGCCAGCAGCTATGTAGCCGGGTATAATTCACCCCTCCACTTT. Filled out from reference TRBV7-9 and TRBJ1-6, the complete variable domain reads DTGVSQNPRHKITKRGQNVTFRCDPISEHNRLYWYRQTLGQGPEFLTYFQNEAQLEKSRLLSDRFSAERPKGSFSTLEIQRTEQGDSAMYLCASSYVAGYNSPLHFGNGTRLTVT.

The CDR3 nucleotides are TGTGCCAGCAGGGGAGCGGGTTCCACCGCCAAAAACATTCAGTACTTC. Its protein product is CASRGAGSTAKNIQYF. The chain recombines TRBV2 with TRBJ2-4; tentatively, D is TRBD2 (6 bases). Germline V CDR1 and CDR2: SNHLY, FYNNEI. CDR3 length equals 16 residues. V lost 6 bases to trimming and J lost 1 base, with 16 bases between them.

This clone has more than one count but fewer than ten. This chain links TRBV2 with TRBJ1-2, with D possibly being TRBD1 (5 bases). Per germline, CDR1 SNHLY and CDR2 FYNNEI. CDR3 length equals 14 residues. The ends were cut back, 4 bases at V and 1 base at J, with 10 bases in the middle. The CDR3 loop is CASSAQGDNYGYTF. Written as DNA, the CDR3 is TGTGCCAGCAGTGCGCAGGGAGATAACTATGGCTACACCTTC.

This chain joins TRBV30 and TRBJ1-1, with a possible D match to TRBD1 (6 bases). The germline CDR1 and CDR2 sequences are GTSNPN and SVGIG (reference sequence). V gave up 4 bases and J gave up 4 bases, with 10 bases separating them. CDR3 size: 12 residues. CDR3 loop: CAWISGATEAFF. CDR3 DNA: TGTGCCTGGATATCAGGGGCCACTGAAGCTTTCTTT. Complete variable domain (other parts from reference TRBV30 and TRBJ1-1): SQTIHQWPATLVQPVGSPLSLECTVEGTSNPNLYWYRQAAGRGLQLLFYSVGIGQISSEVPQNLSASRPQDRQFILSSKKLLLSDSGFYLCAWISGATEAFFGQGTRLTVV.

The rearrangement links TRBV7-2 to TRBJ1-4, with D tentatively TRBD1 (5 bases). The germline V gene encodes CDR1 SGHTA and CDR2 FQGNSA. Trimming cost V 5 bases and J 7 bases, with 17 bases left between them. The CDR3 loop spans 15 amino acids. CDR3 in amino acids: CASSPRGGAREKLFF. In DNA, the CDR3 is TGTGCCAGCAGCCCTCGCGGAGGGGCACGTGAAAAACTGTTTTTT.

V is TRBV7-9 and J is TRBJ1-1, with no clear D. CDR3 length: 15 residues. Per germline, CDR1 SEHNR and CDR2 FQNEAQ (reference sequence). With 5 bases removed from V and 5 bases from J, the gap between germline ends came to 18 bases. CDR3 DNA sequence: TGTGCCAGCAGCCCTAGGTTGTATGTGGGAACTGAAGCTTTCTTT. This codes for CASSPRLYVGTEAFF.

This clone was observed a few times. One end of the junction is discordant with germline, which a read error may explain. V is TRBV30 and J is TRBJ1-2, with no clear D. The germline gives CDR1 GTSNPN, CDR2 SVGIG (reference sequence). This CDR3 has 10 residues. CDR3 sequence reads: CAWSRERVAF. DNA for the CDR3: TGTGCCTGGAGCCGGGAGAGGGTTGCCTTC.

This sequence joins TRBV29-1 and TRBJ1-1; D is ambiguous. V was clipped by 6 bases and J by 1 base, with 9 bases between them. Germline V CDR1 and CDR2: SQVTM, ANQGSEA. CDR3 length equals 12 residues. In DNA form, the CDR3 reads TGCAGCGTGACGATACAGAACACTGAAGCTTTCTTT. It translates to CSVTIQNTEAFF.

This clone was counted only a few times. The rearrangement joins TRBV30 to TRBJ1-2; D gene unclear. CDR3 length equals 12 residues. Germline CDR1 is GTSNPN and CDR2 is SVGIG (reference sequence). Between the trimmed V and J ends, which lost 7 bases and 8 bases, there was a span of 17 bases. This chain's CDR3 is CAYTAGSPGYTF. The CDR3, as DNA: TGTGCCTACACGGCTGGGAGCCCCGGCTACACCTTC.

This clone was picked up a small number of times. The chain links TRBV7-2 to TRBJ2-7; D uncertain. This CDR3 has 13 residues. The V end was cut by 5 bases, the J end by 3 bases, with 11 bases between. The V gene's germline CDR1 is SGHTA and CDR2 FQGNSA. CDR3 nucleotides: TGTGCCAGCAGCCCCCACCAGGACTACGAGCAGTACTTC. The encoded protein is CASSPHQDYEQYF.

V gene TRBV5-1 combines with J gene TRBJ1-1; a possible D gene is TRBD1 (5 bases). The CDR3 is 14 amino acids. The germline V gene encodes CDR1 SGHRS and CDR2 YFSETQ. V was clipped by 4 bases and J by 1 base, with 11 bases between them. CDR3 region: CASSQATANTEAFF. Written as DNA, the CDR3 is TGCGCCAGCAGCCAAGCGACAGCGAACACTGAAGCTTTCTTT.

This clone appeared a few times. This chain joins TRBV20-1 and TRBJ1-1; no clear D gene. Trimming took off 6 bases at V and 1 base at J, with 6 bases between the two ends. The CDR3 length is 11 residues. Per the germline V gene, CDR1 is DFQATT and CDR2 is SNEGSKA (reference sequence). The CDR3 is CSALKNTEAFF. The CDR3 bases are TGCAGTGCCCTAAAGAACACTGAAGCTTTCTTT.

CDR3: CAWSPGQALAGYTF. Here the CDR3 DNA reads TGTGCCTGGAGCCCAGGACAGGCCCTTGCCGGCTACACCTTC. The rearrangement joins TRBV30 to TRBJ1-2, with 7 bases aligning to TRBD1. The germline CDR1 and CDR2 sequences are GTSNPN and SVGIG (reference sequence). This CDR3 spans 14 amino acids. The J segment lost 8 bases and the V segment lost 3 bases, leaving 12 bases of the junction unmatched.

The V call is TRBV7-2, the J call TRBJ2-7; 9 nucleotides align to TRBD1. CDR1 SGHTA and CDR2 FQGNSA come from the germline V gene. The CDR3 consists of 15 residues. The trim removed 4 bases at V and 3 bases at J, leaving 7 bases unmatched. CDR3 region: CASSSPGQGRYEQYF. CDR3 nucleotide sequence: TGTGCCAGCAGCTCTCCGGGACAGGGTCGCTACGAGCAGTACTTC.

V and J are TRBV15 and TRBJ2-1; no clear D. Germline CDR1 and CDR2: LNHNV and YYDKDF (reference sequence). V lost 0 bases, J lost 2 bases, and 8 bases lay in between. This CDR3 has 15 amino acids. The CDR3 spells CATSRDQQAYNEQFF. The DNA of the CDR3 is TGTGCCACCAGCAGAGACCAACAAGCCTACAATGAGCAGTTCTTC.

The rearrangement links TRBV5-4 to TRBJ1-1, with 7 positions matching TRBD1. CDR3 size: 16 residues. Trimming removed 4 bases from V and 3 bases from J; junction bases left unmatched: 12. The germline gives CDR1 SGHNT, CDR2 YYREEE (reference sequence). The CDR3 spells CASSGGRDSFYTEAFF. The CDR3 bases are TGTGCCAGCAGCGGAGGCCGGGACAGTTTCTACACTGAAGCTTTCTTT.

This rearrangement joins TRBV27 to TRBJ2-5, with 8 bases matching TRBD2. Germline CDR1 MNHEY, CDR2 SMNVEV (reference sequence). Germline trimming cut 8 bases from V and 4 bases from J; bases unmatched to any gene: 12. The CDR3 runs 15 residues. The chain's CDR3 is CASPQEAGAIETQYF. The CDR3 DNA follows: TGTGCCAGCCCCCAGGAAGCGGGGGCCATAGAGACCCAGTACTTC.

This chain uses TRBV25-1 with TRBJ1-4, with 7 bases matching TRBD1. Germline V gene data show CDR1 as MGHDK and CDR2 as SYGVNS. The trim removed 7 bases at V and 8 bases at J, leaving 7 bases unmatched. The CDR3 covers 13 residues. CDR3 DNA: TGTGCCAGCACTAACAGGGGTGGCGAAAAACTGTTTTTT. It encodes CASTNRGGEKLFF. Based on the CDR3 plus reference TRBV25-1 and TRBJ1-4, the full variable domain is EADIYQTPRYLVIGTGKKITLECSQTMGHDKMYWYQQDPGMELHLIHYSYGVNSTEKGDLSSESTVSRIRTEHFPLTLESARPSHTSQYLCASTNRGGEKLFFGSGTQLSVL.

This clone was detected only a few times. Other DNA sequences of this sample code for an identical CDR3. The chain has TRBV19 and TRBJ2-2, with D uncertain. The CDR3 totals 12 residues. V lost 1 base and J 5 bases, leaving 2 bases between the germline ends. Per the germline V gene, CDR1 is LNHDA and CDR2 is SQIVND (reference sequence). The CDR3 protein is CASSIGTGELFF. The DNA for the CDR3 is TGTGCCAGTAGTATAGGTACCGGGGAGCTGTTTTTT.

Comment on this clone: The same CDR3 can be traced to other DNA sequences in this sample. The rearrangement links TRBV28 to TRBJ2-1; 8 nucleotides agree with TRBD2. The CDR3 has 13 residues. Per germline, CDR1 MDHEN and CDR2 SYDVKM. V lost 10 bases, J lost 2 bases, and 4 bases stayed unmatched. The CDR3 DNA is TGTGCCACCGGGGGGGCTACCTACAATGAGCAGTTCTTC. It yields the protein CATGGATYNEQFF.

This clone has a single count. The CDR3 loop is CASSIGKSEREYF. In DNA form, the CDR3 reads TGTGCCAGTAGTATAGGAAAGAGTGAGCGCGAGTACTTC. V is TRBV19 and J is TRBJ2-5; no clear D. V was trimmed by 1 base and J by 12 bases, leaving 15 bases between them. CDR1 and CDR2 (germline): LNHDA, SQIVND (reference sequence). The CDR3 is 13 amino acids.